This TCR beta chain was sequenced in a study of T cells in Graves' hyperthyroidism and ophthalmopathy. Concerning this clonotype: Its antigen is as yet unknown.

RNA transcripts yielded amplified TCR beta CDR3 regions. When the TCR CDR3 underwent first-round RT-PCR, the HTBI primer set was used. MiXCR, run by TCRdb on the multiplex PCR reads, gives a single entry per CDR3 protein. The sample yields fewer than 250,000 distinct CDR3 sequences, around 26% seen once. V gave up 4 bases and J gave up 4 bases; unmatched junction bases: 9. In germline, CDR1 is SGHRS, CDR2 YFSETQ. There are 16 residues in the CDR3. Points from the study as a whole: The model's output predicted ophthalmopathy at a median of 6.5 months prior to onset.

Fresh peripheral blood, around 9.2 ml of it, supplied the PBMCs. The material sequenced was blood. This sequence joins TRBV5-1 and TRBJ1-1; 11 nucleotides match TRBD1. The TCR was taken from a woman aged 40 to 50 with Graves' ophthalmopathy. CDR3 loop: CASSINPGTGGTEAFF. The CDR3, as DNA: TGCGCCAGCAGCATCAACCCCGGGACAGGGGGCACTGAAGCTTTCTTT.